This T cell receptor beta chain originates from a study of cytomegalovirus exposure and HLA in healthy donors. Study findings and constraints: The study flagged about 150 TCR beta chains as cytomegalovirus-associated. About 87% or about 30% of the time was how often most TCR beta V segments were productive, according to an earlier analysis. Trimming of TCR beta V- and J-genes showed a link, identified in a later analysis, to a missense DCLRE1C variant.

PCR was performed using 60 Vbeta and 13 Jbeta primers. The method was immunoSEQ multiplex PCR; TCRdb's version includes in-frame clones alone and lacks a portion of them. Of 95,000 to 150,000 clones in the sample, approximately 80% were seen once. The CDR3 is 16 residues long. V shed 2 bases, J shed 0 bases, and the junction held 10 bases outside the gene matches. Germline V CDR1 and CDR2: SQVTM, ANQGSEA. Points on this clone: Its matching antigen is unknown.

V is TRBV29-1 and J is TRBJ2-7; 7 nucleotides line up with TRBD1. The sample comprised PBMCs. This receptor was identified in a man aged 40-49 years in good health and CMV-seronegative. The CDR3 region has the DNA TGCAGCGTTGAAAATTTAGGGACAGAAAACTCCTACGAGCAGTACTTC. Protein product: CSVENLGTENSYEQYF.